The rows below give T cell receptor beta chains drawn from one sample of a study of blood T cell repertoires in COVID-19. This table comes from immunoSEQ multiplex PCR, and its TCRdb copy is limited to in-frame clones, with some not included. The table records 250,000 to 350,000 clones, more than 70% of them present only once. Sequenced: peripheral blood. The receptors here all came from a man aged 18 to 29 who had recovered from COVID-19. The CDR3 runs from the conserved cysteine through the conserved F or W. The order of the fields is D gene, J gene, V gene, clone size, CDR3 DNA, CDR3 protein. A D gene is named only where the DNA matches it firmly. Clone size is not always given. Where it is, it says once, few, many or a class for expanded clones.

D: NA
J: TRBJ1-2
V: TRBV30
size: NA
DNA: TGTGCCTGGACCTCCTCGGGGGGGAGAGGCTACACCTTC
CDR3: CAWTSSGGRGYTF

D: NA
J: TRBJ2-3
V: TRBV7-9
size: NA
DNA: TGTGCCAGCAGCTTATTCTCTAGCACAGATACGCAGTATTTT
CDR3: CASSLFSSTDTQYF

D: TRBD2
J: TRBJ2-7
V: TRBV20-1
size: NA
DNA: TGCAGTGCTAGTCTGGGACTAGCGGGCCTGATTGCCTCCTACGAGCAGTACTTC
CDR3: CSASLGLAGLIASYEQYF

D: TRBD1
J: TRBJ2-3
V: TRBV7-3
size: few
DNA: TGTGCCAGCAGCACCTCCGGGACAGGGGGAACAGATACGCAGTATTTT
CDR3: CASSTSGTGGTDTQYF

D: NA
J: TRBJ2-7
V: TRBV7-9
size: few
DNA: TGTGCCAGCAGCTTAGGACAGGGACTTGACAGGCTAGGGAGGAAGTACTTC
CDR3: CASSLGQGLDRLGRKYF

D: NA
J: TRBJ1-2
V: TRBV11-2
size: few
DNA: TGTGCCAGCAGCTTAGAGTCAGGGTCTGGCTACACCTTC
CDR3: CASSLESGSGYTF

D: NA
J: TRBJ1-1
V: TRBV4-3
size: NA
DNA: TGCGCCAGCAGCCAAGACAACAGATACACTGAAGCTTTCTTT
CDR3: CASSQDNRYTEAFF

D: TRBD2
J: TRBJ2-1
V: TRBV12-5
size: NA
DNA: TGTGCTAGTGCCCCGCTAGCGGGGGGCAATGAGCAGTTCTTC
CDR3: CASAPLAGGNEQFF

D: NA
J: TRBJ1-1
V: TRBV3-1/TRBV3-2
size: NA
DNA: TGTGCCAGCAGTTCCGACACATCGAACACTGAAGCTTTCTTT
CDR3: CASSSDTSNTEAFF

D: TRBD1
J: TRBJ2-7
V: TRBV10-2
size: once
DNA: TGCGCCAGCAGTAGTGACAGGGTCTACGAGCAGTACTTC
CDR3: CASSSDRVYEQYF

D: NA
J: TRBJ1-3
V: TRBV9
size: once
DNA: TGTGCCAGCAGCGCGTCCGGACAGACTGGAAACACCATATATTTT
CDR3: CASSASGQTGNTIYF

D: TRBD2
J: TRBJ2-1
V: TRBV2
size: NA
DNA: TGTGCCAGCAGGGGAGCGGGGGCCGATCACTACAATGAGCAGTTCTTC
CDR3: CASRGAGADHYNEQFF

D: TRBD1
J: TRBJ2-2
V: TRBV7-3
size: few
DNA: TGTGCCAGCAGCTTATTAAGGACAGGGGGCGTAAGTGACACCGGGGAGCTGTTTTTT
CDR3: CASSLLRTGGVSDTGELFF

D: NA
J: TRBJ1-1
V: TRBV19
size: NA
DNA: TGTGCCAGTAGTATTTTGGCACAGGGGAACACTGAAGCTTTCTTT
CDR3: CASSILAQGNTEAFF

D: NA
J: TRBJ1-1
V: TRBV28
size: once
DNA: TGTGCCAGCAGACCTTACTCCACTGAAGCTTTCTTT
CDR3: CASRPYSTEAFF

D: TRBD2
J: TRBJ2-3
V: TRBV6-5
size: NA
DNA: TGTGCCAGCGGGATGGCGGGAGGGAGCACAGATACGCAGTATTTT
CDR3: CASGMAGGSTDTQYF

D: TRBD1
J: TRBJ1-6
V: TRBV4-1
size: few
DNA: TGCGCCAGCAGCATTCCGGGACAGCGGAAAAATTCACCCCTCCACTTT
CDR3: CASSIPGQRKNSPLHF

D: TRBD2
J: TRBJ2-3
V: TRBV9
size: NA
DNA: TGTGCCAGCAGCGCCCGAGCGGGAGACGTGACAGATACGCAGTATTTT
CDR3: CASSARAGDVTDTQYF

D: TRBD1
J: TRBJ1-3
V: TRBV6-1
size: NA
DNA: TGTGCCAGCAGTGAGCTGACAGGGGGTTCTGGAAACACCATATATTTT
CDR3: CASSELTGGSGNTIYF

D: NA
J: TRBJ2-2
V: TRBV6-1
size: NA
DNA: TGTGCCAGCAGTGTCGAGCACAGCGGTACCTCGAACACCGGGGAGCTGTTTTTT
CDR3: CASSVEHSGTSNTGELFF

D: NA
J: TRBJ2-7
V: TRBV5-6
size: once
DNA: TGTGCCAGCAGCTTGGAGTTGGAGTACGAGCAGTACTTC
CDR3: CASSLELEYEQYF

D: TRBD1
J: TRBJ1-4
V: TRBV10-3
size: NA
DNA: TGTGCCATCAGGGACAGGGGGGATGAAAAACTGTTTTTT
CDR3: CAIRDRGDEKLFF

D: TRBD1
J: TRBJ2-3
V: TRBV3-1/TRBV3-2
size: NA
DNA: TGTGCCGTAAAGCCTTTCCGGGACAGGGGCACAGATACGCAGTATTTT
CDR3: CAVKPFRDRGTDTQYF

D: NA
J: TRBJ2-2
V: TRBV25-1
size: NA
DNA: TGTGCCAGCAGGGGCGCCGGGGAGCTGTTTTTT
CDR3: CASRGAGELFF

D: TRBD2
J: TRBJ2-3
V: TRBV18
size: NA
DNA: TGTGCCAGCTCACCGCGACTAGCGGGAGGCACAGATACGCAGTATTTT
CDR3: CASSPRLAGGTDTQYF

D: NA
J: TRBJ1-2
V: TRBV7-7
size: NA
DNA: TGTGCTAGCAGCCCTACCTCGGACAGTGGGAACTATGGCTACACCTTC
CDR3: CASSPTSDSGNYGYTF

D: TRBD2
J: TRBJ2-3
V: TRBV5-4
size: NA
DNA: TGTGCCAGCAGCCCTGGGGGAGGGCACACAGATACGCAGTATTTT
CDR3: CASSPGGGHTDTQYF

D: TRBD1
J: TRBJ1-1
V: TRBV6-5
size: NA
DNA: TGTGCCAGCAGTACTGGACAGGGGTTTACTGAAGCTTTCTTT
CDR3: CASSTGQGFTEAFF

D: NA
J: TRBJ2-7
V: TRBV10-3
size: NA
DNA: TGTGCCATCAGTGACGATGGCCATCATGGTGACGAGCAGTACTTC
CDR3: CAISDDGHHGDEQYF

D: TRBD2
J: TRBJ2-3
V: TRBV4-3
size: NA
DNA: TGCGCCAGCAGCCAAGCCATTAGCGGGGTTGGTGCAGATACGCAGTATTTT
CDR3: CASSQAISGVGADTQYF

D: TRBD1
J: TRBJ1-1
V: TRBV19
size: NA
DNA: TGTGCCAGTAGTATGGTGGTAGGGGGCGCACTCACTGAAGCTTTCTTT
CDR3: CASSMVVGGALTEAFF

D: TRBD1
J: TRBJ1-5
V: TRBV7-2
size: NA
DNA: TGTGCCAGCAGCACGTGGACAGGGGTGAATCAGCCCCAGCATTTT
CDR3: CASSTWTGVNQPQHF

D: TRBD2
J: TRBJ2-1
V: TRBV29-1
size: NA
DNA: TGCAGCGTGATTCGGCCTAGCGGGCGCTACAATGAGCAGTTCTTC
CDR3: CSVIRPSGRYNEQFF

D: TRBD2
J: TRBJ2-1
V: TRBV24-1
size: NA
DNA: TGTGCCACCAGTGGTCCTAGCGGGGGGGGCAATGAGCAGTTCTTC
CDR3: CATSGPSGGGNEQFF

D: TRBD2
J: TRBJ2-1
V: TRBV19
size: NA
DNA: TGTGCCAGTAGTATACAAGGGACTACCTACAATGAGCAGTTCTTC
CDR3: CASSIQGTTYNEQFF

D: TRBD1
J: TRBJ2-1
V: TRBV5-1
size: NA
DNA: TGCGCCAGCAGTCCGGGACAGGAGTACAATGAGCAGTTCTTC
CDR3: CASSPGQEYNEQFF

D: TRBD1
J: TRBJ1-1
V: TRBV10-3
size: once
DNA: TGTGCCATCAGTGATTCGACAGGGCCGAACACTGAAGCTTTCTTT
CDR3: CAISDSTGPNTEAFF

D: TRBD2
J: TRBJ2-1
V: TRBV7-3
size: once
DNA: TGTGCCAGCAGCTTAAACCCAAGGACTAGCGGGAGTATTGACAATGAGCAGTTCTTC
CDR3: CASSLNPRTSGSIDNEQFF

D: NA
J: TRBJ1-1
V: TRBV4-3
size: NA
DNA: TGCGCCAGCAGCCAAGATAGGGGGGGCACTGAAGCTTTCTTT
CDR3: CASSQDRGGTEAFF

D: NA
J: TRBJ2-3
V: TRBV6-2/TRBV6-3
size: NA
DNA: TGTGCCAGCAGTCCGCGGGGTGTGGCAGATACGCAGTATTTT
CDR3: CASSPRGVADTQYF

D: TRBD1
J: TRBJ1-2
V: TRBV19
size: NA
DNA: TGTGCCAGTACCATCTCGGGACAGGGCAACGGCTACACCTTC
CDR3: CASTISGQGNGYTF

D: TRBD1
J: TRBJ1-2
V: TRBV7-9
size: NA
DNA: TGTGCCAGCAGCTTAGGTCAGGGGGCGGCTGGCTACACCTTC
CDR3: CASSLGQGAAGYTF

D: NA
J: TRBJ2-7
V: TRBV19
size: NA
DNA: TGTGCCAGTAGTAAGTTAGACAGCTACGAGCAGTACTTC
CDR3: CASSKLDSYEQYF

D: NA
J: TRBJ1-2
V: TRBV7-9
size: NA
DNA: TGTGCCAGCAGCTTAGCTATTACCGCAGGGTCCTATGGCTACACCTTC
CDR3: CASSLAITAGSYGYTF

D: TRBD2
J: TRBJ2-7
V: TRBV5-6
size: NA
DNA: TGTGCCAGCAGCTCGGGACTAAACTCCTACGAGCAGTACTTC
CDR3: CASSSGLNSYEQYF

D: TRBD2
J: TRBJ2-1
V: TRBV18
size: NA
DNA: TGTGCCAGCTCACCTAGGACTAGCGGGGGCCGAGGCTTGCAGTTCTTC
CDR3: CASSPRTSGGRGLQFF

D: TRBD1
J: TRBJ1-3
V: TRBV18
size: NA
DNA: TGTGCCAGCTCACCGACAGGGGTCTCTGGAAACACCATATATTTT
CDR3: CASSPTGVSGNTIYF

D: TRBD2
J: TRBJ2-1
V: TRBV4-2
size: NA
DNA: TGTGCCAGCAGCCAACAAGCGGGAGGGCCCTACAATGAGCAGTTCTTC
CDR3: CASSQQAGGPYNEQFF

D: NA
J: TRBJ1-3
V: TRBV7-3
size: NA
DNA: TGTGCCAGCAGCTTAAACGGTTTCTCTGGAAACACCATATATTTT
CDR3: CASSLNGFSGNTIYF

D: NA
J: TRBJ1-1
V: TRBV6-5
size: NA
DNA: TGTGCCAGCAGTTATGTGGGCCAAACTGAAGCTTTCTTT
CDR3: CASSYVGQTEAFF

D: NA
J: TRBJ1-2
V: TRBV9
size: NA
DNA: TGTGCCAGCAGCGTAGGGACAGCGGATGGCTACACCTTC
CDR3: CASSVGTADGYTF

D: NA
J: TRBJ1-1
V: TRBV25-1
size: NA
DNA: TGTGCCAGCAGGTTTAATTCTGAAGCTTTCTTT
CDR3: CASRFNSEAFF

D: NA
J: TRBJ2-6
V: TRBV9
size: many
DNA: TGTGCCAGCAGCGTATTAGGGAGAGGGGCCAACGTCCTGACTTTC
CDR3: CASSVLGRGANVLTF

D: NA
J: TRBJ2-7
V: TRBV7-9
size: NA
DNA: TGTGCCAGCAGCTTAGATGGGCGACATCCCTACGAGCAGTACTTC
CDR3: CASSLDGRHPYEQYF

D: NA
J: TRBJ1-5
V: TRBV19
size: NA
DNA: TGTGCCAGTAGTATAGGGGGCGGAATGAGCAATCAGCCCCAGCATTTT
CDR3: CASSIGGGMSNQPQHF